This is a list of T cell receptor beta chains from one sample in a study of blood T cell repertoires in COVID-19. Method: immunoSEQ multiplex PCR; TCRdb's copy keeps in-frame clones and lacks some. The table includes over 100,000 clones, approximately 81% detected once. The sample consisted of peripheral blood. All receptors come from a woman older than 75 with acute or convalescent COVID-19. CDR3s include the opening cysteine and the closing phenylalanine or tryptophan. Each record gives: J gene, clone size, V gene, D gene, CDR3 protein, CDR3 DNA. A D gene is named only where the DNA matches it firmly. Size values are once, few and many counts, or a class for expanded clones, and some rows have none.

TRBJ2-3 - TRBV7-6 TRBD2 CASSPLAGLSDTQYF TGTGCCAGCAGCCCCCTAGCGGGGCTTTCAGATACGCAGTATTTT
TRBJ2-3 - TRBV7-8 - CASSLGSGVDTQYF TGTGCCAGCAGCTTAGGTTCAGGGGTAGATACGCAGTATTTT
TRBJ2-3 - TRBV6-4 - CASSQDPSTDTQYF TGTGCCAGCAGCCAGGATCCTAGCACAGATACGCAGTATTTT
TRBJ2-3 few TRBV29-1 TRBD1 CSGRTGVIGDTQYF TGCAGCGGGCGGACAGGGGTTATAGGAGATACGCAGTATTTT
TRBJ2-1 - TRBV19 TRBD2 CASSKASGRNNEQFF TGTGCCAGTAGCAAGGCTAGCGGGAGGAACAATGAGCAGTTCTTC
TRBJ1-5 - TRBV19 - CASTYGQPQHF TGTGCCAGTACCTACGGTCAGCCCCAGCATTTT
TRBJ1-5 - TRBV5-5 TRBD1 CASSEGTGGMEPQHF TGTGCCAGCAGCGAAGGGACAGGGGGCATGGAGCCCCAGCATTTT
TRBJ1-1 few TRBV29-1 - CSVERTENTEAFF TGCAGCGTTGAGCGGACTGAAAACACTGAAGCTTTCTTT
TRBJ2-7 few TRBV4-1 TRBD1 CASSHGGQGRVREQYF TGCGCCAGCAGCCATGGCGGACAGGGCAGAGTCCGCGAGCAGTACTTC
TRBJ1-1 - TRBV19 TRBD1 CASSRDRVDTEAFF TGTGCCAGTAGTAGAGACAGGGTAGACACTGAAGCTTTCTTT
TRBJ1-5 - TRBV19 - CASSIIRGVQGGNQPQHF TGTGCCAGTAGTATAATTCGGGGGGTACAGGGCGGCAATCAGCCCCAGCATTTT
TRBJ2-2 - TRBV7-2 - CASSLEGRGTGELFF TGTGCCAGCAGCTTGGAGGGCCGGGGTACCGGGGAGCTGTTTTTT
TRBJ2-1 few TRBV2 TRBD2 CASSAVAGGTSSYNEQFF TGTGCCAGCAGCGCTGTAGCGGGAGGGACTAGCTCCTACAATGAGCAGTTCTTC
TRBJ2-2 once TRBV5-5 TRBD2 CASSFTPGLAAGELFF TGTGCCAGCAGCTTCACCCCGGGACTAGCAGCCGGGGAGCTGTTTTTT
TRBJ2-7 - TRBV7-9 - CASSLQVPYEQYF TGTGCCAGCAGCTTACAGGTTCCCTACGAGCAGTACTTC
TRBJ2-7 - TRBV10-3 - CAIAAWQGITTSVQYF TGTGCCATCGCCGCCTGGCAGGGGATCACCACGAGTGTACAGTACTTC